A selection of T cell receptor beta chains follows, all from one sample in a study of T cells in tuberculosis. Method: immunoSEQ multiplex PCR; TCRdb's copy keeps in-frame clones and lacks some. The sample includes tens of thousands of clones, around 85% seen only once; the top ten take under 15%. Here the sequenced sample was PBMCs, taken at tuberculosis diagnosis. These receptors originate from an adult with tuberculosis. Each CDR3 is given with its conserved first and last residue. Each record gives: D gene, J gene, clone size, V gene, CDR3 DNA, CDR3 protein. D genes are given only for firm matches. Only part of the rows carry a size: once, few, many, or a class if the clone is expanded.

D gene: -
J gene: TRBJ2-7
clone size: -
V gene: TRBV7-9
CDR3 DNA: TGTGCCAGCAGCACTGCTAGGTCTGGTGGGTACGAGCAGTACTTC
CDR3 protein: CASSTARSGGYEQYF

D gene: -
J gene: TRBJ2-1
clone size: -
V gene: TRBV2
CDR3 DNA: TGTGCCAGCAGTGAAGCGGGGGCAGGACGGGATGAGCAGTTCTTC
CDR3 protein: CASSEAGAGRDEQFF

D gene: TRBD2
J gene: TRBJ2-1
clone size: once
V gene: TRBV28
CDR3 DNA: TGTGCCAGCAGTTTCCCCACAGCGGGAGGCTACAATGAGCAGTTCTTC
CDR3 protein: CASSFPTAGGYNEQFF

D gene: -
J gene: TRBJ1-4
clone size: -
V gene: TRBV9
CDR3 DNA: TGTGCCAGCAGCGTAGAGGGTTTTGAGGGACTGTTTTTT
CDR3 protein: CASSVEGFEGLFF

D gene: -
J gene: TRBJ1-4
clone size: once
V gene: TRBV5-1
CDR3 DNA: TGCGCCAGCAGCTTGTCGGCGGCGACTAATGAAAAACTGTTTTTT
CDR3 protein: CASSLSAATNEKLFF

D gene: -
J gene: TRBJ1-2
clone size: -
V gene: TRBV28
CDR3 DNA: TGTGCCAGCAGTTTGGGCAGCTATGGCTACACCTTC
CDR3 protein: CASSLGSYGYTF

D gene: -
J gene: TRBJ1-1
clone size: -
V gene: TRBV6-6
CDR3 DNA: TGTGCCAGCAGTTATATCGGGGCTGAAGCTTTCTTT
CDR3 protein: CASSYIGAEAFF

D gene: TRBD1
J gene: TRBJ2-1
clone size: -
V gene: TRBV28
CDR3 DNA: TGTGCCAGCACCCCGGACAGGGGGAGGAATGAGCAGTTCTTC
CDR3 protein: CASTPDRGRNEQFF

D gene: -
J gene: TRBJ2-1
clone size: -
V gene: TRBV30
CDR3 DNA: TGTGCCTGGGTAACACCGGGTCTTTACAATGAGCAGTTCTTC
CDR3 protein: CAWVTPGLYNEQFF

D gene: TRBD2
J gene: TRBJ2-5
clone size: -
V gene: TRBV6-5
CDR3 DNA: TGTGCCAGCAGGTCACTAGCGGGGTATCAAGAGACCCAGTACTTC
CDR3 protein: CASRSLAGYQETQYF

D gene: -
J gene: TRBJ2-3
clone size: -
V gene: TRBV7-6
CDR3 DNA: TGTGCCAGCAGCTTAGCCCTAGGGGGAGATACGCAGTATTTT
CDR3 protein: CASSLALGGDTQYF

D gene: -
J gene: TRBJ1-2
clone size: -
V gene: TRBV14
CDR3 DNA: TGTGCCAGCAGCCAGGGCATGGACTATGGCTACACCTTC
CDR3 protein: CASSQGMDYGYTF

D gene: -
J gene: TRBJ1-4
clone size: -
V gene: TRBV7-9
CDR3 DNA: TGTGCCAGCAGCTTTCCGGGGGAAAAACTGTTTTTT
CDR3 protein: CASSFPGEKLFF

D gene: -
J gene: TRBJ2-5
clone size: -
V gene: TRBV6-5
CDR3 DNA: TGTGCCAGCAGTCTTTTCGGGGGTTCCCAAGAGACCCAGTACTTC
CDR3 protein: CASSLFGGSQETQYF

D gene: -
J gene: TRBJ2-1
clone size: -
V gene: TRBV11-3
CDR3 DNA: TGTGCCAGCCGAAAAGTAGGACTAAGTCTCTATTTCTATGAGCAGTTCTTC
CDR3 protein: CASRKVGLSLYFYEQFF

D gene: TRBD1
J gene: TRBJ1-3
clone size: -
V gene: TRBV4-3
CDR3 DNA: TGCGCCAGCAGTCGGGACAGGAATGGAAACACCATATATTTT
CDR3 protein: CASSRDRNGNTIYF

D gene: -
J gene: TRBJ1-1
clone size: -
V gene: TRBV10-3
CDR3 DNA: TGTGCCATCAGTGCCCCCCCCGGGGGTCCCCCTGAAGCTTTCTTT
CDR3 protein: CAISAPPGGPPEAFF

D gene: TRBD2
J gene: TRBJ2-1
clone size: -
V gene: TRBV2
CDR3 DNA: TGTGCCAGCAGTGTACTAGCGGGGGGCTACAATGAGCAGTTCTTC
CDR3 protein: CASSVLAGGYNEQFF

D gene: -
J gene: TRBJ2-7
clone size: -
V gene: TRBV27
CDR3 DNA: TGTGCCAGCAGCCGGGACACCTTCTCCTACGAGCAGTACTTC
CDR3 protein: CASSRDTFSYEQYF

D gene: TRBD2
J gene: TRBJ2-7
clone size: few
V gene: TRBV5-1
CDR3 DNA: TGCGCCAGCGGTCAAAATACCGAAGGACGACTAGCGGGCTCCTACGAGCAGTACTTC
CDR3 protein: CASGQNTEGRLAGSYEQYF

D gene: -
J gene: TRBJ2-5
clone size: -
V gene: TRBV5-4
CDR3 DNA: TGTGCCAGCAGCTTGGACTCTCTCCAAGAGACCCAGTACTTC
CDR3 protein: CASSLDSLQETQYF

D gene: -
J gene: TRBJ2-7
clone size: once
V gene: TRBV28
CDR3 DNA: TGTGCCAGCAGTTTGGGCAGGGAAAGGGCGGAGCAGTACTTC
CDR3 protein: CASSLGRERAEQYF

D gene: -
J gene: TRBJ2-5
clone size: -
V gene: TRBV18
CDR3 DNA: TGTGCCAGCTCATCAGATAGGGGTGGAGAGACCCAGTACTTC
CDR3 protein: CASSSDRGGETQYF

D gene: -
J gene: TRBJ1-5
clone size: -
V gene: TRBV28
CDR3 DNA: TGTGCCAGCGCCTCGGGGGGGAATCAGCCCCAGCATTTT
CDR3 protein: CASASGGNQPQHF

D gene: TRBD1
J gene: TRBJ1-4
clone size: -
V gene: TRBV28
CDR3 DNA: TGTGCCAGCAGTTTAGAAGGGGGCCTCAGGGAAAAACTGTTTTTT
CDR3 protein: CASSLEGGLREKLFF

D gene: TRBD1
J gene: TRBJ1-2
clone size: -
V gene: TRBV29-1
CDR3 DNA: TGCAGCGACGGACCCGGGGACAGGGGGCCTGGCTACACCTTC
CDR3 protein: CSDGPGDRGPGYTF

D gene: -
J gene: TRBJ1-2
clone size: -
V gene: TRBV7-2
CDR3 DNA: TGTGCCAGCAGCCCGCAGGGGCAGATCTATGGCTACACCTTC
CDR3 protein: CASSPQGQIYGYTF

D gene: TRBD1
J gene: TRBJ2-4
clone size: -
V gene: TRBV7-9
CDR3 DNA: TGTGCCAGCAGCGACAGGGCGGACGCCAAAAACATTCAGTACTTC
CDR3 protein: CASSDRADAKNIQYF

D gene: -
J gene: TRBJ2-7
clone size: -
V gene: TRBV10-3
CDR3 DNA: TGTGCCATCAGTGGATCAGGGTGGCGGGATTCCTACGAGCAGTACTTC
CDR3 protein: CAISGSGWRDSYEQYF

D gene: -
J gene: TRBJ1-1
clone size: -
V gene: TRBV19
CDR3 DNA: TGTGCCAGTAGTGTGCAGGGGAACACTGAAGCTTTCTTT
CDR3 protein: CASSVQGNTEAFF

D gene: -
J gene: TRBJ1-1
clone size: once
V gene: TRBV5-8
CDR3 DNA: TGTGCCAGCAGCCTTACAGGGACCACTGAAGCTTTCTTT
CDR3 protein: CASSLTGTTEAFF

D gene: -
J gene: TRBJ2-2
clone size: -
V gene: TRBV5-5
CDR3 DNA: TGTGCCAGCAGCTTGGTGAGAACCGGGGAGCTGTTTTTT
CDR3 protein: CASSLVRTGELFF

D gene: -
J gene: TRBJ1-4
clone size: -
V gene: TRBV9
CDR3 DNA: TGTGCCAGCAGCGTAGCCGCCCAGGGGCAATGGGAAAAACTGTTTTTT
CDR3 protein: CASSVAAQGQWEKLFF

D gene: -
J gene: TRBJ2-5
clone size: -
V gene: TRBV29-1
CDR3 DNA: TGCAGCGGCCAACTAGGGGAGACCCAGTACTTC
CDR3 protein: CSGQLGETQYF

D gene: -
J gene: TRBJ1-5
clone size: once
V gene: TRBV27
CDR3 DNA: TGTGCCAGCAGTTTGCAGGGCAATCAGCCCCAGCATTTT
CDR3 protein: CASSLQGNQPQHF

D gene: -
J gene: TRBJ1-5
clone size: -
V gene: TRBV5-1
CDR3 DNA: TGCGCCAGCAGGGGCGGGATAAATCAGCCCCAGCATTTT
CDR3 protein: CASRGGINQPQHF

D gene: -
J gene: TRBJ2-7
clone size: -
V gene: TRBV13
CDR3 DNA: TGTGCCAGCAGCTCGCTGTACGGTACCTACGAGCAGTACTTC
CDR3 protein: CASSSLYGTYEQYF

D gene: -
J gene: TRBJ1-1
clone size: -
V gene: TRBV10-2
CDR3 DNA: TGCGCCAGCAGCGAGGGGGGCCGGGTAGGTAGGAACACTGAAGCTTTCTTT
CDR3 protein: CASSEGGRVGRNTEAFF

D gene: -
J gene: TRBJ1-2
clone size: -
V gene: TRBV6-6
CDR3 DNA: TGTGCCAGCAGTTACTCTGGGGAGAGTCTAGGCTACACCTTC
CDR3 protein: CASSYSGESLGYTF

D gene: -
J gene: TRBJ2-3
clone size: -
V gene: TRBV11-2
CDR3 DNA: TGTGCCAGCAGCGCCGGCGGGCTAGGGGATACGCAGTATTTT
CDR3 protein: CASSAGGLGDTQYF

D gene: -
J gene: TRBJ2-7
clone size: -
V gene: TRBV30
CDR3 DNA: TGTGCCTGGAGTGTACTTTCATCGGACGAGCAGTACTTC
CDR3 protein: CAWSVLSSDEQYF

D gene: TRBD1
J gene: TRBJ1-4
clone size: -
V gene: TRBV2
CDR3 DNA: TGTGCCAGCAGTGAACGGGACAGGCAACAGGGGGTCTTT
CDR3 protein: CASSERDRQQGVF

D gene: -
J gene: TRBJ2-1
clone size: once
V gene: TRBV9
CDR3 DNA: TGTGCCAGCAGCGCTGGAGGTGATCATAAGTATGAGCAGTTCTTC
CDR3 protein: CASSAGGDHKYEQFF

D gene: TRBD2
J gene: TRBJ2-3
clone size: -
V gene: TRBV27
CDR3 DNA: TGTGCCAGCAGGACGTGGACTAGCGGGAGGCCTAGCACAGATACGCAGTATTTT
CDR3 protein: CASRTWTSGRPSTDTQYF

D gene: TRBD1
J gene: TRBJ1-2
clone size: once
V gene: TRBV30
CDR3 DNA: TGTGCCTGGACCCATAAGACAGGGCTTTATGGCTACACCTTC
CDR3 protein: CAWTHKTGLYGYTF

D gene: -
J gene: TRBJ2-3
clone size: -
V gene: TRBV9
CDR3 DNA: TGTGCCAGCAGCGTAGCCCCTAGCTCTGGCACAGATACGCAGTATTTT
CDR3 protein: CASSVAPSSGTDTQYF

D gene: -
J gene: TRBJ1-1
clone size: -
V gene: TRBV7-2
CDR3 DNA: TGTGCCAGCAGCTTAGCGGGCACCTTGAACACTGAAGCTTTCTTT
CDR3 protein: CASSLAGTLNTEAFF

D gene: -
J gene: TRBJ1-3
clone size: -
V gene: TRBV10-3
CDR3 DNA: TGTGCCATCAGCCCCCAGGGCCTCTCTGGAAACACCATATATTTT
CDR3 protein: CAISPQGLSGNTIYF

D gene: -
J gene: TRBJ1-4
clone size: -
V gene: TRBV5-1
CDR3 DNA: TGCGCCAGCAGCCCGAGGACGGGGAGGGAAAAACTGTTTTTT
CDR3 protein: CASSPRTGREKLFF

D gene: -
J gene: TRBJ2-3
clone size: -
V gene: TRBV4-2
CDR3 DNA: TGTGCCAGCAGCCAAGTACCCGCGGGACTCCAAACGGATACGCAGTATTTT
CDR3 protein: CASSQVPAGLQTDTQYF

D gene: TRBD1
J gene: TRBJ1-5
clone size: -
V gene: TRBV19
CDR3 DNA: TGTGCCAGTAGTAGGCTGGCAGGGGGTAATCAGCCCCAGCATTTT
CDR3 protein: CASSRLAGGNQPQHF

D gene: -
J gene: TRBJ2-1
clone size: -
V gene: TRBV20-1
CDR3 DNA: TGCAGTGCTAGGCCGGTAAATGAGCAGTTCTTC
CDR3 protein: CSARPVNEQFF

D gene: -
J gene: TRBJ2-7
clone size: -
V gene: TRBV6-5
CDR3 DNA: TGTGCCAGCAGACTTCAGACCGGGTCCTACGAGCAGTACTTC
CDR3 protein: CASRLQTGSYEQYF

D gene: TRBD1
J gene: TRBJ2-7
clone size: -
V gene: TRBV18
CDR3 DNA: TGTGCCAGCTCACCGTCCCCACCGGGACAGGGGAACGAGCAGTACTTC
CDR3 protein: CASSPSPPGQGNEQYF

D gene: -
J gene: TRBJ1-2
clone size: -
V gene: TRBV7-2
CDR3 DNA: TGTGCCAGCAGCTTAGAAGTGACAGTCTATGGCTACACCTTC
CDR3 protein: CASSLEVTVYGYTF